This TCR beta chain derives from a study of radiation and T cells in renal cell carcinoma. The CDR3 contains 16 residues. Trimming at V came to 3 bases and at J to 2 bases, leaving 11 bases not matched to a gene. From germline, CDR1 is GTSNPN and CDR2 SVGIG (reference sequence). Study-level points and caveats: No pretreatment tumor biopsies were available for baseline clonotypes. In blood, top tumor clones expanded by 2 weeks, shrinking by 4.

This clone was observed a single time. Its cognate antigen is unknown. Data came from immunoSEQ multiplex PCR; TCRdb stores just in-frame clones and leaves some out. The sample yields around 130,000 clones, 88% seen once. Time point specified: blood 2 weeks post-SBRT. As for treatment: 15 Gy SBRT to primary tumor, nephrectomy 4 weeks later. The tumor was a clear cell renal cell carcinoma. The genes are TRBV30 and TRBJ2-3; 7 nucleotides align to TRBD1. This sample comprised blood, obtained from a patient whose treatment included radiotherapy and nephrectomy. The TCR comes from a woman aged 70 to 79 with renal cell carcinoma. CDR3 sequence (DNA): TGTGCCTGGAGCGCTCGAGTAGGGGGCCTCACAGATACGCAGTATTTT. Its protein product is CAWSARVGGLTDTQYF.